A selection of T cell receptor beta chains follows, all from one sample in a study of T cell repertoires in cytomegalovirus infection. MiXCR, run by TCRdb on the reads, gives a single entry per CDR3 protein. The sample has 450,000 to 550,000 distinct CDR3 sequences; approximately 46% are singletons. What these receptors recognize is not known. The sequenced sample was cultured PBMCs, obtained from culture after CMV antigen stimulation. The receptors derive from a human donor in good health (CMV status not recorded). Some clones in this sample may be carry-over from other donors' samples. The CDR3 runs from the conserved cysteine through the conserved F or W. The order of the fields is J gene, CDR3 length, clone size, D gene, V gene, CDR3 DNA, CDR3 protein. A D gene is named only where the DNA matches it firmly. Clone size is not always given. Where it is, it says once, few, many or a class for expanded clones.

TRBJ2-1,13,many,-,TRBV7-8,TGTGCCAGCAGCTTAGAATTGGGGGAGGAGCAGTTCTTC,CASSLELGEEQFF
TRBJ2-7,14,-,-,TRBV10-3,TGTGCCATCAGCGACAGGCGGAGCTCCTACGAGCAGTACTTC,CAISDRRSSYEQYF
TRBJ1-1,15,few,TRBD1,TRBV5-6,TGTGCCAGCAGCTCACTGGACAGGGAGAACACTGAAGCTTTCTTT,CASSSLDRENTEAFF
TRBJ2-7,15,few,-,TRBV19,TGTGCCAGTAGCCCAGGGGTGACAAGCTCCTACGAGCAGTACTTC,CASSPGVTSSYEQYF
TRBJ1-4,14,-,TRBD1,TRBV10-3,TGTGCCATCAGCGAAAGGGGGCTGGTGGAAAAACTGTTTTTT,CAISERGLVEKLFF
TRBJ2-7,14,-,-,TRBV5-4,TGTGCCAGCAGCTTTGGGCCTTCCGGCGGCGAGCAGTACTTC,CASSFGPSGGEQYF
TRBJ1-4,18,few,-,TRBV6-1,TGTGCCAGCAGTGACACCGTAGTACTGGGGGCATTTAATGAAAAACTGTTTTTT,CASSDTVVLGAFNEKLFF
TRBJ2-7,15,-,-,TRBV5-4,TGTGCCAGCAGCTTACCCGGGCCTAACAAGCACGAGCAGTACTTC,CASSLPGPNKHEQYF
TRBJ2-3,15,-,-,TRBV12-3/TRBV12-4,TGTGCCAGCAGTTTGAGCGGCGGATGGGGGGATACGCAGTATTTT,CASSLSGGWGDTQYF
TRBJ2-3,16,-,-,TRBV5-4,TGTGCCAGCAGCTCGGACTATCCCAATGCGGGAGATACGCAGTATTTT,CASSSDYPNAGDTQYF
TRBJ1-1,16,-,-,TRBV7-6,TGTGCCAGCAGCTTAGGGGCTGGGGGGAAGAACACTGAAGCTTTCTTT,CASSLGAGGKNTEAFF
TRBJ2-1,18,-,TRBD2,TRBV7-6,TGTGCCAGCAGCTTACCCTGGCAAAGAGCGGGGGGAGGGGATGAGCAGTTCTTC,CASSLPWQRAGGGDEQFF
TRBJ2-5,14,-,-,TRBV5-1,TGCGCCAGCACCGCCGGGGCAGCCCAAGAGACCCAGTACTTC,CASTAGAAQETQYF
TRBJ1-4,14,few,-,TRBV12-3/TRBV12-4,TGTGCCAGCAGTTTCGCGGGCGGTAATGAAAAACTGTTTTTT,CASSFAGGNEKLFF
TRBJ2-5,16,-,-,TRBV7-6,TGTGCCAGCAGCCCCGAGGGGGTAGCGGACCAAGAGACCCAGTACTTC,CASSPEGVADQETQYF
TRBJ1-5,15,-,-,TRBV12-3/TRBV12-4,TGTGCCAGCAGTCCCGGGCCAGATAGCAATCAGCCCCAGCATTTT,CASSPGPDSNQPQHF
TRBJ2-7,21,once,-,TRBV20-1,TGCAGTGCCCGCTTCCTCCAGGGGGAAGATTCGGGGACTAAGTCCTCCTACGAGCAGTACTTC,CSARFLQGEDSGTKSSYEQYF
TRBJ2-2,15,few,-,TRBV7-2,TGTGCCAGCACCAACCCCGGGGCCCCAGTCGGGGAGCTGTTTTTT,CASTNPGAPVGELFF
TRBJ2-1,16,-,TRBD2,TRBV2,TGTGCCAGCAGTGTAGGGGCGGGGGTGGTCTACAATGAGCAGTTCTTC,CASSVGAGVVYNEQFF
TRBJ2-3,13,few,-,TRBV7-4,TGTGCCAGCAGCTCTATTCTAGCAGATACGCAGTATTTT,CASSSILADTQYF
TRBJ2-1,14,-,TRBD2,TRBV7-9,TGTGCCAGCAGCCCCACTAGCGGGGGTGGTGAGCAGTTCTTC,CASSPTSGGGEQFF
TRBJ2-3,14,few,TRBD2,TRBV10-3,TGTGCCGCGGGACTAGCAGGGAGCACAGATACGCAGTATTTT,CAAGLAGSTDTQYF
TRBJ2-5,17,-,TRBD1,TRBV12-3/TRBV12-4,TGTGCCAGCAGTTTAGGTATCGGGGACAGGGACCAAGAGACCCAGTACTTC,CASSLGIGDRDQETQYF
TRBJ1-1,15,-,TRBD1,TRBV5-6,TGTGCCAGCAGCGGCGGGGACAGCAAGAACACTGAAACTTTCTTT,CASSGGDSKNTETFF
TRBJ2-6,19,-,-,TRBV7-6,TGTGCCAGCAGCTTAGTGACCCCCCGACGGACCTCTGGGGCCAACGTCCTGACTTTC,CASSLVTPRRTSGANVLTF
TRBJ2-2,14,-,TRBD2,TRBV5-4,TGTGCCAGCAGCTTTGGGGGAGGGCCCAGGGAGCTGTTTTTT,CASSFGGGPRELFF
TRBJ2-1,15,-,-,TRBV19,TGTGCCAGTAGTATTGGGCGGACCTCCTACAATGAGCAGTTCTTC,CASSIGRTSYNEQFF
TRBJ1-6,17,-,TRBD1,TRBV12-3/TRBV12-4,TGTGCCAGCAGTTTAGGGGACAGGGGAGGTTGGAGTTCACCCCTCCACTTT,CASSLGDRGGWSSPLHF
TRBJ2-4,15,-,-,TRBV12-3/TRBV12-4,TGTGCCAGCAGTAGACACGGGAACTCCTGGGACATTCAGTACTTC,CASSRHGNSWDIQYF
TRBJ1-1,15,-,-,TRBV5-4,TGTGCCAGCAGCTTGGGCCGCGAAGGGGATACTGAAGCTTTCTTT,CASSLGREGDTEAFF
TRBJ2-1,13,-,-,TRBV6-2/TRBV6-3,TGTGCCTGCGGGCGGGGTACCTACAATGAGCAGTTCTTC,CACGRGTYNEQFF
TRBJ2-7,14,-,-,TRBV12-3/TRBV12-4,TGTGCCAGCAGCTCGGACCGGGCGACTAACGAGCAGTACTTC,CASSSDRATNEQYF
TRBJ2-3,16,once,-,TRBV5-1,TGCGCCAGCAGCTTGGGTGGGACAACCCTCACAGATACGCAGTATTTT,CASSLGGTTLTDTQYF
TRBJ1-4,11,-,-,TRBV28,TGTGCCAGCACCCTCAATGAAAAACTGTTTTTT,CASTLNEKLFF
TRBJ1-6,14,few,-,TRBV7-2,TGTGCCAGCAGCTTAGAAGGCCTTAATTCACCCCTCCACTTT,CASSLEGLNSPLHF
TRBJ2-3,17,-,TRBD2,TRBV6-5,TGTGCCAGCAGTTACACTAGCGGGGGGGCTTACCCAGATACGCAGTATTTT,CASSYTSGGAYPDTQYF
TRBJ2-7,14,few,-,TRBV19,TGTGCCAGTAGTGCCAAGAGGGAGTCCTACGAGCAGTACTTC,CASSAKRESYEQYF
TRBJ1-2,13,-,TRBD1,TRBV7-2,TGTGCCAGCAGCCGTGGACAGGGGACTGGCTACACCTTC,CASSRGQGTGYTF
TRBJ1-6,15,-,-,TRBV7-2,TGTGCCAGCAGCTTAATGGACGCCGGTAATTCACCCCTCCACTTT,CASSLMDAGNSPLHF
TRBJ2-1,15,few,TRBD1,TRBV7-2,TGTGCCAGCAGCCCGGACAGGGCGACGTACAATGAGCAGTTCTTC,CASSPDRATYNEQFF
TRBJ1-6,13,-,TRBD1,TRBV12-3/TRBV12-4,TGTGCCAGCAGGGGTGGACAGGATTCACCCCTCCACTTT,CASRGGQDSPLHF
TRBJ1-2,13,-,TRBD1,TRBV27,TGTGCCAGCTGGACAGGGGGCGGCTATGGCTACACCTTC,CASWTGGGYGYTF
TRBJ1-6,13,few,-,TRBV12-5,TGTGCTAGTGGTTTGGTACCCCCTTGGACCCTCCACTTT,CASGLVPPWTLHF
TRBJ1-4,16,-,-,TRBV20-1,TGCAGTGCTAGCCACACTAGGAGGGGAAACGGGGGGAAACTGTTTTTT,CSASHTRRGNGGKLFF
TRBJ2-5,14,-,-,TRBV18,TGTGCCAGCTCACCACGGGGTTGGGAAGAGACCCAGTACTTC,CASSPRGWEETQYF
TRBJ1-4,12,-,-,TRBV6-1,TGTGCCAGCACTGACCTGTATGAAAAACTGTTTTTT,CASTDLYEKLFF
TRBJ2-3,16,-,TRBD2,TRBV27,TGTGCCAGCAGTTTAGGGGCTAGCGGGAGGGAAGATACGCAGTATTTT,CASSLGASGREDTQYF
TRBJ2-7,13,-,-,TRBV19,TGTGCCAGTAGTGACAGCGTCGGGTACGAGCAGTACTTC,CASSDSVGYEQYF
TRBJ2-7,15,few,-,TRBV7-8,TGTGCCAGCAGCCCACGGCCACTACAGGGCTACGAGCAGTACTTC,CASSPRPLQGYEQYF
TRBJ2-1,16,few,TRBD1,TRBV11-3,TGTGCCAGCAGCTCTAATGGGCGGACAGGAGACAATGAGCAGTTCTTC,CASSSNGRTGDNEQFF
TRBJ2-1,16,few,-,TRBV6-2/TRBV6-3,TGTGCCAGCAGTTGGGGACAGGAGCGGGAGTGGGATGAGCAGTTCTTC,CASSWGQEREWDEQFF
TRBJ2-3,14,-,-,TRBV7-6,TGTGCCAGCAGCCGAACGGGCCCGCGAGATACGCAGTATTTT,CASSRTGPRDTQYF